Listed below are T cell receptor beta chains from one sample, sequenced in a study of chemoradiotherapy in HPV16-positive cancers. The protocol was immunoSEQ multiplex PCR, while the TCRdb copy is restricted to in-frame clones and leaves out a portion. The table includes approximately 1,100 clones, 77% detected once. This material consisted of tumor tissue, taken from a patient who underwent chemoradiotherapy. Receptors were obtained from a human donor with HPV-associated anogenital cancer. Both conserved end residues are part of each CDR3. The order of the fields is V gene, clone size, D gene, J gene, CDR3 DNA, CDR3 protein. A D gene is named only where the DNA matches it firmly. The listing skips clone size in some rows; elsewhere it reads once, few, many or a size class.

V: TRBV30
size: NA
D: TRBD1
J: TRBJ2-2
DNA: TGTGCCTGGAGCGGGACAGGGAACACCGGGGAGCTGTTTTTT
CDR3: CAWSGTGNTGELFF

V: TRBV5-6
size: NA
D: NA
J: TRBJ1-6
DNA: TGTGCCAGCAGCTTTCGGTCGTCCAGCAATTCACCCCTCCACTTT
CDR3: CASSFRSSSNSPLHF

V: TRBV7-2
size: NA
D: NA
J: TRBJ1-2
DNA: TGTGCCAGCAGCTTAGATAGGGGCGCTCAGGCTGATGGCTACACCTTC
CDR3: CASSLDRGAQADGYTF

V: TRBV5-1
size: NA
D: TRBD1
J: TRBJ1-2
DNA: TGCGCCAGCAGCCAAAAACAGGGGAGCGGCTACACCTTC
CDR3: CASSQKQGSGYTF

V: TRBV2
size: once
D: TRBD1
J: TRBJ2-5
DNA: TGTGCCAGCAGCATGACAGGGGGCGAGGAGACCCAGTACTTC
CDR3: CASSMTGGEETQYF

V: TRBV4-3
size: once
D: NA
J: TRBJ2-5
DNA: TGCGCCAGCAGCCAAGAACAGACTCGGCCGGAGCCCCAGTACTTC
CDR3: CASSQEQTRPEPQYF

V: TRBV10-2
size: NA
D: NA
J: TRBJ2-7
DNA: TGCGCCAGCGGAAACTACGAGCAGTACTTC
CDR3: CASGNYEQYF

V: TRBV5-5
size: NA
D: NA
J: TRBJ1-1
DNA: TGTGCCAGCGTGGTGGACTTGAACACTGAAGCTTTCTTT
CDR3: CASVVDLNTEAFF

V: TRBV5-1
size: NA
D: TRBD1
J: TRBJ1-6
DNA: TGCGCCAGCAGCCCCCAAGGACAGGGTAATTCACCCCTCCACTTT
CDR3: CASSPQGQGNSPLHF

V: TRBV7-2
size: NA
D: NA
J: TRBJ2-1
DNA: TGTGCCAGCAGCTTTGGGATTGAGCAGTTCTTC
CDR3: CASSFGIEQFF

V: TRBV19
size: NA
D: TRBD2
J: TRBJ2-1
DNA: TGTGCCAGTAGTCCTCTAGCGGGGGCCTACAATGAGCAGTTCTTC
CDR3: CASSPLAGAYNEQFF

V: TRBV5-1
size: once
D: NA
J: TRBJ2-7
DNA: TGCGCCAGCAGCTTGGGCAGCCCTAGAGGTTTCTCCGAGCAGTACTTC
CDR3: CASSLGSPRGFSEQYF

V: TRBV7-8
size: NA
D: NA
J: TRBJ2-5
DNA: TGTGCCAGCAGCTTAGTCGGCCCCGGAAAGACCCAGTACTTC
CDR3: CASSLVGPGKTQYF

V: TRBV2
size: few
D: NA
J: TRBJ1-2
DNA: TGTGCCAGCAGTGATGGCTACACCTTC
CDR3: CASSDGYTF

V: TRBV4-3
size: NA
D: TRBD2
J: TRBJ2-3
DNA: TGCGCCAGCAGCCAAGACCTAGCGGGGGGGCCAGATACGCAGTATTTT
CDR3: CASSQDLAGGPDTQYF

V: TRBV6-5
size: NA
D: NA
J: TRBJ1-4
DNA: TGTGCCAGCAGCGCAACAGGGTCCGATGAAAAACTGTTTTTT
CDR3: CASSATGSDEKLFF

V: TRBV7-9
size: NA
D: TRBD1
J: TRBJ2-1
DNA: TGTGCCAGCAGCCCTGGGACAGGGGGGAAGAATGAGCAGTTCTTC
CDR3: CASSPGTGGKNEQFF

V: TRBV14
size: NA
D: NA
J: TRBJ1-3
DNA: TGTGCCAGCAGCAAAGACCTAGGACTAACGGGAAACACCATATATTTT
CDR3: CASSKDLGLTGNTIYF

V: TRBV2
size: NA
D: NA
J: TRBJ2-7
DNA: TGTGCCAGCAATAGGGGGGTCAGCTCCTACGAGCAGTACTTC
CDR3: CASNRGVSSYEQYF

V: TRBV28
size: NA
D: NA
J: TRBJ1-1
DNA: TGTGCCAGCAGTCTAGCAGGGACGAACACTGAAGCTTTCTTT
CDR3: CASSLAGTNTEAFF

V: TRBV13
size: NA
D: NA
J: TRBJ2-7
DNA: TGTGCCAGCAGCTTATCCCAACTGAACTCCTACGAGCAGTACTTC
CDR3: CASSLSQLNSYEQYF

V: TRBV6-5
size: few
D: TRBD1
J: TRBJ1-1
DNA: TGTGCCAGCAGTTCCGACAGGGACACTGAAGCTTTCTTT
CDR3: CASSSDRDTEAFF

V: TRBV9
size: NA
D: TRBD2
J: TRBJ2-1
DNA: TGTGCCAGCAGCGTGCGGGGACTAGCGGACAATGAGCAGTTCTTC
CDR3: CASSVRGLADNEQFF

V: TRBV7-2
size: NA
D: NA
J: TRBJ1-1
DNA: TGTGCCAGCAGCGTAAAGGGGTTCGGAACTGAAGCTTTCTTT
CDR3: CASSVKGFGTEAFF

V: TRBV5-6
size: NA
D: TRBD2
J: TRBJ2-5
DNA: TGTGCCAGCAGCTCTACTAGCGCGGGAGAGACCCAGTACTTC
CDR3: CASSSTSAGETQYF

V: TRBV6-1
size: NA
D: NA
J: TRBJ2-3
DNA: TGTGCCAGCAGTGATCTGACCGGGACGCCAAGCACAGATACGCAGTATTTT
CDR3: CASSDLTGTPSTDTQYF

V: TRBV2
size: NA
D: NA
J: TRBJ2-1
DNA: TGTGCCAGCAGGGCAGGGGCGAACAATGAGCAGTTCTTC
CDR3: CASRAGANNEQFF

V: TRBV13
size: few
D: NA
J: TRBJ2-1
DNA: TGTGCCAGCAGTCTAACTAGGGGTGAGCAGTTCTTC
CDR3: CASSLTRGEQFF

V: TRBV10-1
size: NA
D: NA
J: TRBJ1-4
DNA: TGCGCCAGCAGTTTCCCCACTTGTGCCGAAAAACTGTTTTTT
CDR3: CASSFPTCAEKLFF

V: TRBV7-8
size: NA
D: NA
J: TRBJ2-7
DNA: TGTGCCAGCAGCTTACCAGGTTTCGGCGAGCAGTACTTC
CDR3: CASSLPGFGEQYF

V: TRBV7-8
size: NA
D: TRBD1
J: TRBJ1-4
DNA: TGTGCCAGCAGCTTTGGGACAGGGGTCGAAAAACTGTTTTTT
CDR3: CASSFGTGVEKLFF